This TCR beta chain was retrieved from a study of blood T cell repertoires in COVID-19. For the study at large: PBMCs, B-cell-depleted T cells, or T cells were the source of the cDNA or gDNA that made up the material.

Allocation to cohorts depended on clinical history reported by the participants. Authors' analysis steps: Scientists estimated how many nucleated cells there were by amplifying reference gene primers. Sequencing was performed with immunoSEQ multiplex PCR; in TCRdb, only in-frame clones are kept and a portion is missing. That table is the source of V, J and clone size, and D and trimming were worked out from the DNA. This table holds approximately 170,000 clones, around 84% found once. This clone has a handful of counts. The sample was PBMCs or T cells enriched from blood (not recorded which). The origin of this receptor is a woman between 50 and 59 years old who had recovered from COVID-19.

CDR3 region: CASSYAGGNEKLFF. CDR3 DNA: TGTGCCAGCAGCTACGCGGGGGGTAATGAAAAACTGTTTTTT. The genes are TRBV6-5 and TRBJ1-4, with D possibly matching TRBD1 (5 bases). This CDR3 has 14 amino acids. Deletions cut 6 bases from V and 4 bases from J, with 12 bases between. CDR1 MNHEY and CDR2 SVGAGI come from the germline V gene.